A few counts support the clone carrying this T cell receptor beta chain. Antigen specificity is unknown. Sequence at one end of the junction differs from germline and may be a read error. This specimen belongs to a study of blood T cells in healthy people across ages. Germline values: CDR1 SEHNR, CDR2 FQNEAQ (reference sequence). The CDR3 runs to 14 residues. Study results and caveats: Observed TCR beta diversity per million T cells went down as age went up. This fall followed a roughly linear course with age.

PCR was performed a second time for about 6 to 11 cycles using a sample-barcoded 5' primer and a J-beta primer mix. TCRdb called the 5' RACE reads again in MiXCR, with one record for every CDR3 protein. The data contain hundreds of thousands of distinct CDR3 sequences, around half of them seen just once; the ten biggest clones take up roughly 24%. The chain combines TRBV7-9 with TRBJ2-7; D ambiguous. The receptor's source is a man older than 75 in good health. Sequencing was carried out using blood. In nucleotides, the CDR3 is TGTGTCAGCAGCGCCGGACCTTTTCTCTACGAGCAGTACTTC. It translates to CVSSAGPFLYEQYF.